The sequence of this T cell receptor (beta chain) was determined in a study of T-cell memory formation after mild COVID-19. The CDR3 contains 14 residues. Deletions cut 6 bases from V and 4 bases from J, with 14 bases between. Germline V gives CDR1 MNHEY, CDR2 SMNVEV (reference sequence). TCRdb re-called the 5' RACE reads through MiXCR, storing one row per CDR3 protein. The sample includes 300,000 to 400,000 distinct CDR3 sequences, roughly 21% of them seen just once. This clonotype was seen a few times. The gene calls are TRBV27 and TRBJ2-3; D is unclear. This TCR derives from an adult woman who had mild COVID-19 (a few samples of this study predate the infection). Cell type and time point are not known. The sample taken for sequencing was PBMCs or a T cell subset sorted from them (not recorded which). DNA for the CDR3: TGTGCCAGCAGCCCCACTCCACAACCAGATACGCAGTATTTT. This codes for CASSPTPQPDTQYF.